In this sample, the clone carrying this T cell receptor (beta chain) turned up many times. Any patient presenting with uncontrolled infection, other autoimmune disease, pregnancy or lactation was left out. This entry belongs to a study of T cells in Graves' hyperthyroidism and ophthalmopathy. What was amplified from RNA transcripts were TCR beta CDR3 regions. The HTBI set primed first-round TCR CDR3 RT-PCR. TCRdb recomputed calls from the multiplex PCR reads with MiXCR, one row per CDR3 protein. Of 540,000 or so distinct CDR3 sequences in the sample, 46% were seen once. Trimming stripped 6 bases from V and 0 bases from J, with 11 bases between. This CDR3 has 14 residues. Germline CDR1 SNHLY, CDR2 FYNNEI.

The receptor's source is an adult woman with Graves' disease, either hyperthyroidism or ophthalmopathy (not recorded which). The V call is TRBV2, the J call TRBJ1-1, with a tentative D call TRBD1 (6 bases). The sequencing input was peripheral blood or thyroid tissue (not recorded which). The CDR3 DNA reads as TGTGCCAGCAGGAAAGGACAGTTGAACACTGAAGCTTTCTTT. It codes for CASRKGQLNTEAFF.